This T cell receptor beta chain was identified in a study of CD8+CD57+ T cells in acquired aplastic anemia. The overall study: On average, sorted CD4+ and CD8+ cells gave around 3.3 ug of DNA.

TCR beta VDJ and CDR3 were profiled, and genomic DNA was the template. From the reads, TCRdb called clonotypes with MiXCR, one entry per CDR3 protein. This repertoire shows some 280,000 distinct CDR3 sequences, approximately 57% found once; its top ten account for approximately 8%. Study findings and constraints: Researchers report that fewer than 30 CD8+ CDR3 sequences appeared in both patients and controls.

In regard to this clonotype: The antigen remains undetermined.

The CDR3 has 13 amino acids. CDR1 and CDR2 (germline): LNHDA, SQIVND (reference sequence). V lost 1 base, J lost 0 bases, and 3 bases lay in between. V is TRBV19 and J is TRBJ2-5; D is unclear. Specimen: sorted CD4+, CD8+, or CD8+CD57+ T cells (not recorded which) from PBMCs. This TCR derives from a human donor with severe aplastic anemia or a healthy control (not recorded which). The CDR3 sequence: CASSIGYQETQYF. CDR3 DNA sequence: TGTGCCAGTAGTATAGGCTACCAAGAGACCCAGTACTTC.